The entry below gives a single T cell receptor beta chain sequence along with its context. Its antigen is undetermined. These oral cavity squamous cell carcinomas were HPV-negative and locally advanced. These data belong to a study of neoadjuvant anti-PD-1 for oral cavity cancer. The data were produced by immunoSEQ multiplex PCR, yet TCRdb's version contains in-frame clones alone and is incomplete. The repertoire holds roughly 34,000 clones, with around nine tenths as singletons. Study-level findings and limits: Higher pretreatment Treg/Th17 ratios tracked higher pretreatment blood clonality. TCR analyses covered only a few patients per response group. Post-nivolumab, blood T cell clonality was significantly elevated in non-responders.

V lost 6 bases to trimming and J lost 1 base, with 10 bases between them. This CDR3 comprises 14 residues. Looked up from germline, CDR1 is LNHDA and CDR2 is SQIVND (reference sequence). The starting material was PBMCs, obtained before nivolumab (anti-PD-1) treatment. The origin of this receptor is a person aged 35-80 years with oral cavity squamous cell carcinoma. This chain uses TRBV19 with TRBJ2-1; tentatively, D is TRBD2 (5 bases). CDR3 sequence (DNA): TGTGCCAGTAGATCGGACTCGTCCTACAATGAGCAGTTCTTC. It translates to CASRSDSSYNEQFF.